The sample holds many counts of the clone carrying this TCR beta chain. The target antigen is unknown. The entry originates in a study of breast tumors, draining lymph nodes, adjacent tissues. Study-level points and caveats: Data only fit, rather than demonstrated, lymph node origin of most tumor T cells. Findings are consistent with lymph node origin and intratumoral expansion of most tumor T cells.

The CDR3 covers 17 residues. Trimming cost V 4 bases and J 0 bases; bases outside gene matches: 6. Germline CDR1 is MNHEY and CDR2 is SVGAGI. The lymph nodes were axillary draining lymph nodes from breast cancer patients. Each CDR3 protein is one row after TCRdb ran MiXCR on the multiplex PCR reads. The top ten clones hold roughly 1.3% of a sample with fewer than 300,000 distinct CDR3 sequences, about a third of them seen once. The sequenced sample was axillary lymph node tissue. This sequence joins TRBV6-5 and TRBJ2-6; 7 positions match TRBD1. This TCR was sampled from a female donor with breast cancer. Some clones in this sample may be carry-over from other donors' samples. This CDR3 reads CASSFRTGSSGANVLTF. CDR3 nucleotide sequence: TGTGCCAGCAGTTTTCGGACAGGCAGCTCTGGGGCCAACGTCCTGACTTTC.